This record covers a single TCR beta chain. An end of the junction does not agree with germline; a read error may underlie this. This sample was included in a study of blood T cells in healthy people across ages. CDR3 size: 14 residues. CDR1 SQVTM and CDR2 ANQGSEA come from the germline V gene. Combining a sample-barcoded 5' primer with a J-beta primer mix, a second PCR ran for roughly 7 to 11 cycles. TCRdb recomputed calls from the 5' RACE reads with MiXCR, one row per CDR3 protein. Of about 1 million distinct CDR3 sequences in the sample, 45% are singletons; the top ten hold 18%. Sequencing was done on a sample of blood. The sequence was collected from a woman aged 55-69 years in good health. The chain has TRBV29-1 and TRBJ2-1; D uncertain. In nucleotides, the CDR3 is TGCAGCGTTGATGAGAGACTCTCCTGCAATGAGCAGTTCTTC. Translation: CSVDERLSCNEQFF.